The 32 T cell receptor beta chains below all came from one sample that was sequenced in a study of monozygotic twins with inflammatory bowel disease. TCRdb re-called the 5' RACE reads; every CDR3 protein appears as one record, without DNA. Its table lists around 150,000 distinct CDR3 sequences. The sequenced material came from blood. Every receptor here comes from a human donor with ulcerative colitis or Crohn's disease, or a healthy co-twin of an affected twin (not recorded which).

The rearrangement uses TRBV7-9 and TRBJ1-2. The CDR3 is 12 amino acids. Germline V gene lookup returns CDR1 SEHNR and CDR2 FQNEAQ (reference sequence). CDR3 loop: CASVDRNYGYTF.

The chain carries TRBV20-1 and TRBJ2-3. The V gene's germline CDR1 is DFQATT and CDR2 SNEGSKA (reference sequence). The CDR3 is made up of 11 amino acids. The CDR3 spells CSARSADTQYF.

V is TRBV19 and J is TRBJ1-5; TCRdb gives TRBD1 as the D gene, but with no DNA this cannot be confirmed. The CDR3 loop spans 16 amino acids. Germline V lookup: CDR1 LNHDA, CDR2 SQIVND (reference sequence). The CDR3 sequence: CASSGGGGSGNQPQHF.

This rearrangement joins TRBV11-1 to TRBJ2-3; TCRdb picks TRBD2, but there is no DNA to check that call. Germline V gene data show CDR1 as SGHAT and CDR2 as FQDESV (reference sequence). The CDR3 totals 15 residues. The CDR3 is CASSVQAGGTDTQYF.

The chain uses TRBV5-6 and TRBJ2-3; as DNA is missing, the TRBD2 call by TCRdb cannot be tested. This CDR3 has 16 amino acids. Germline CDR1 reads SGHDT; CDR2 reads YYEEEE. CDR3 sequence: CASSLEIAGVSDTQYF.

The chain carries TRBV12-3 or TRBV12-4 and TRBJ1-6; TCRdb's D call, TRBD1, is unchecked because there is no DNA. This CDR3 contains 17 residues. The CDR3 reads CASSPPGDRGLGSPLHF.

The chain joins TRBV12-3 or TRBV12-4 to TRBJ2-7; the TCRdb D gene call, TRBD1, has no DNA to confirm it. CDR3 length: 16 amino acids. The CDR3 here is CASIHSRGNNFHEQYF.

The chain has TRBV7-2 and TRBJ1-2; TCRdb names TRBD1, which stays unverified in the absence of DNA. The germline CDR1 and CDR2 sequences are SGHTA and FQGNSA. This CDR3 region has 13 residues. The chain's CDR3 is CASSSAIGVGYTF.

The CDR3 protein is CASSQETGRSADTQYF. This chain uses TRBV4-3 with TRBJ2-3; with no DNA, the TCRdb D assignment of TRBD2 cannot be verified. The CDR3 covers 16 residues. The germline V gene encodes CDR1 LGHNA and CDR2 YSLEER.

The genes are TRBV24-1 and TRBJ1-2; TCRdb picks TRBD1, but there is no DNA to check that call. CDR1 and CDR2 (germline): KGHDR, SFDVKD. The CDR3 sequence is 13 residues long. This chain's CDR3 is CATSRTGDYGYTF.

This chain joins TRBV20-1 and TRBJ2-2. Germline V gene data show CDR1 as DFQATT and CDR2 as SNEGSKA (reference sequence). The CDR3 is 13 amino acids. CDR3 residues: CSASSGNTGELFF.

The rearrangement joins TRBV11-3 to TRBJ2-1; as DNA is missing, the TRBD2 call by TCRdb cannot be tested. This CDR3 is 14 amino acids long. Looked up from germline, CDR1 is SGHNT and CDR2 is YENEEA. CDR3 sequence: CASSLGLVYNEQFF.

The chain links TRBV9 to TRBJ2-5; TCRdb reports TRBD1, a call that lacks DNA to check it against. Germline V gene data show CDR1 as SGDLS and CDR2 as YYNGEE. The CDR3 runs to 14 residues. The CDR3 here is CASSVGPEKETQYF.

This chain uses TRBV18 with TRBJ1-2. CDR1 and CDR2 from the germline V gene are KGHSH and LQKENI. The CDR3 is 15 residues long. This CDR3 is CASSPALEPNYGYTF.

This chain connects TRBV15 to TRBJ1-1. Germline CDR1 reads LNHNV; CDR2 reads YYDKDF (reference sequence). The CDR3 is made up of 12 amino acids. This CDR3 is CATSRDLKGAFF.

The chain is built from TRBV2 and TRBJ2-1; absent DNA, TCRdb's TRBD1 call cannot be checked. This CDR3 contains 16 residues. CDR1 and CDR2 from the germline V gene are SNHLY and FYNNEI. CDR3 amino acids: CASSPLLQGTYNEQFF.

The genes are TRBV7-2 and TRBJ2-1. Germline V gene data show CDR1 as SGHTA and CDR2 as FQGNSA. The CDR3 length is 13 residues. The CDR3 sequence is CASSLSLYNEQFF.

This chain joins TRBV20-1 and TRBJ1-4; there is no DNA to check the TCRdb D call of TRBD1. Germline V gene lookup returns CDR1 DFQATT and CDR2 SNEGSKA (reference sequence). The CDR3 extends over 14 amino acids. The CDR3 region is CSARSEGQGGGLFF.

The chain couples TRBV5-1 to TRBJ1-2; the TCRdb D gene call, TRBD1, has no DNA to confirm it. This CDR3 is built from 16 residues. CDR1 is SGHRS, CDR2 YFSETQ, per germline. The CDR3 sequence is CASSPSRGLESYGYTF.

V gene TRBV10-3 combines with J gene TRBJ2-5; TCRdb's D call of TRBD1 is untestable without DNA. Germline values: CDR1 ENHRY, CDR2 SYGVKD. The CDR3 length is 13 residues. This chain's CDR3 is CATGNTGRETQYF.

The chain employs TRBV5-5 and TRBJ2-1. Germline CDR1 is SGHKS and CDR2 is YYEKEE (reference sequence). The CDR3 totals 16 residues. CDR3 region: CASSLHHTISYNEQFF. The whole variable domain, remainder taken from reference TRBV5-5 and TRBJ2-1, is DAGVTQSPTHLIKTRGQQVTLRCSPISGHKSVSWYQQVLGQGPQFIFQYYEKEERGRGNFPDRFSARQFPNYSSELNVNALLLGDSALYLCASSLHHTISYNEQFFGPGTRLTVL.

This chain joins TRBV7-2 and TRBJ1-6; TCRdb picks TRBD1, but there is no DNA to check that call. Germline V gene data show CDR1 as SGHTA and CDR2 as FQGNSA. The CDR3 spans 15 residues. The chain's CDR3 is CASSLDRAQNSPLHF. Looking up the rest from reference TRBV7-2 and TRBJ1-6 gives the full variable domain: GAGVSQSPSNKVTEKGKDVELRCDPISGHTALYWYRQSLGQGLEFLIYFQGNSAPDKSGLPSDRFSAERTGGSVSTLTIQRTQQEDSAVYLCASSLDRAQNSPLHFGNGTRLTVT.

The chain carries TRBV7-9 and TRBJ2-3; TCRdb's D gene call, TRBD2, goes unchecked for lack of DNA. Germline V gene lookup returns CDR1 SEHNR and CDR2 FQNEAQ (reference sequence). The CDR3 is 16 amino acids. CDR3 sequence: CASTPGLAAGGDTQYF.

The chain has TRBV11-2 and TRBJ2-1; TCRdb designates TRBD1, a call that cannot be tested without DNA. Germline V gene sequence: CDR1 SGHAT, CDR2 FQNNGV. This CDR3 comprises 12 residues. CDR3 sequence reads: CASLGQGNEQFF.

The chain joins TRBV29-1 to TRBJ2-1; TCRdb's assignment of TRBD1 cannot be checked, as there is no DNA. CDR1 is SQVTM and CDR2 is ANQGSEA in the germline V gene. The length of the CDR3 is 15 residues. The CDR3 reads CSVRGFGTGDNEQFF.

V is TRBV11-2 and J is TRBJ2-1. Germline-derived CDR1 and CDR2 are SGHAT and FQNNGV. This CDR3 spans 14 amino acids. CDR3 region: CASSPVGSYNEQFF.

The V gene is TRBV5-5, the J gene TRBJ1-5; TCRdb picks TRBD1, but there is no DNA to check that call. CDR3 length equals 18 residues. In germline, CDR1 is SGHKS, CDR2 YYEKEE (reference sequence). Here the CDR3 reads CASSPGTGVSVRNQPQHF.

The chain links TRBV6-5 to TRBJ2-2; with no DNA, the TCRdb D assignment of TRBD2 cannot be verified. The CDR3 length is 16 residues. The germline gives CDR1 MNHEY, CDR2 SVGAGI. CDR3 in amino acids: CASSYGLAAYTGELFF.

The rearrangement uses TRBV10-3 and TRBJ2-7; TCRdb lists TRBD2, though no DNA is available to test this call. CDR1 and CDR2 (germline): ENHRY, SYGVKD. This CDR3 comprises 15 residues. The CDR3 loop is CAISAGLAGIGEQYF.

CDR3 sequence: CASSLTGIKNSPLHF. This rearrangement joins TRBV7-8 to TRBJ1-6; the D call from TCRdb, TRBD1, cannot be confirmed without DNA. Germline V gene sequence: CDR1 SGHVS, CDR2 FQNEAQ. The CDR3 extends over 15 amino acids.

CDR3: CASSLGGVGDTQYF. V and J are TRBV7-2 and TRBJ2-3. Germline values: CDR1 SGHTA, CDR2 FQGNSA. The CDR3 loop spans 14 amino acids.

The genes are TRBV7-3 and TRBJ1-1; without DNA, the TCRdb call of TRBD1 cannot be checked. Per germline, CDR1 SGHTA and CDR2 FQGTGA. This CDR3 spans 16 amino acids. This chain's CDR3 is CASSPTWGGSGAEAFF.